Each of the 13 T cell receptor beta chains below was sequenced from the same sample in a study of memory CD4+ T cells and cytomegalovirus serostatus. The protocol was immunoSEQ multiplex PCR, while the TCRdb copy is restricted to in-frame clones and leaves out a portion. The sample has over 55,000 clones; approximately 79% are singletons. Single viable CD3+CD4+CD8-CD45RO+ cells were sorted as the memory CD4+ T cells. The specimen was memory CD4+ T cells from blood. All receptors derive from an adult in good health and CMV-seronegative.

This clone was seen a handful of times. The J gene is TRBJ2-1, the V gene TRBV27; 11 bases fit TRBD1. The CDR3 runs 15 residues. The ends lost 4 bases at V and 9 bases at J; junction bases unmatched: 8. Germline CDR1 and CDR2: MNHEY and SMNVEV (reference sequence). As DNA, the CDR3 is TGTGCCAGCAGTTCAGTAAGGACAGGGGGCAGTGAGCAGTTCTTC. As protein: CASSSVRTGGSEQFF.

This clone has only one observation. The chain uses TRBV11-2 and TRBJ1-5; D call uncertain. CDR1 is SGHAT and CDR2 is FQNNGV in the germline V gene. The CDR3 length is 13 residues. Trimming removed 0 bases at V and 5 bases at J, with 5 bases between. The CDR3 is CASSLDRYQPQHF. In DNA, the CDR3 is TGTGCCAGCAGCTTAGATCGGTATCAGCCCCAGCATTTT.

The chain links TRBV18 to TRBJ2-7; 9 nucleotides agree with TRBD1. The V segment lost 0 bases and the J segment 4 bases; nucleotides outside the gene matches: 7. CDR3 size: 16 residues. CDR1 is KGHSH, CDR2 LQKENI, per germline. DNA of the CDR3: TGTGCCAGCTCACCACCTGGGACAGGGTTCTTATACGAGCAGTACTTC. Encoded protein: CASSPPGTGFLYEQYF.

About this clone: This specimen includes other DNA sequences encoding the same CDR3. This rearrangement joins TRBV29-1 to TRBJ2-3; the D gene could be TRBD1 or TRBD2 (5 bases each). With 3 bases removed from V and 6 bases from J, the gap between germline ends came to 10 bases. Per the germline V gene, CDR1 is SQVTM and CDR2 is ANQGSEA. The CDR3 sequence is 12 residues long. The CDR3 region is CSVEDGTDTQYF. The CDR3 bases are TGCAGCGTTGAGGACGGGACGGATACGCAGTATTTT.

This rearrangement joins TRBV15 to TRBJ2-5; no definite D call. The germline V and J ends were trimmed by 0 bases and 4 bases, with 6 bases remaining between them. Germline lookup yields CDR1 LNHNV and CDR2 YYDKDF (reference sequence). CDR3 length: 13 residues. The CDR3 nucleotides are TGTGCCACCAGCAGAGATCACCGAGAGACCCAGTACTTC. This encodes CATSRDHRETQYF.

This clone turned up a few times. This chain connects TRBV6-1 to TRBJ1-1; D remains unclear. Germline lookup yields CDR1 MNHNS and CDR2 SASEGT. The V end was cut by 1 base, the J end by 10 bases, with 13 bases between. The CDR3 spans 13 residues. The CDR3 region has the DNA TGTGCCAGCAGTGAAGAGTCGTGGTTTTTAGCTTTCTTT. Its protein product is CASSEESWFLAFF.

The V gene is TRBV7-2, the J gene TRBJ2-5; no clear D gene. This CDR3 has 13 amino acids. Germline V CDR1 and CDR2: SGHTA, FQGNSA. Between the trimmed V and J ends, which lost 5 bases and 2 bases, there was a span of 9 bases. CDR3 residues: CASSTEWQETQYF. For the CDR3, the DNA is TGTGCCAGCAGCACCGAATGGCAAGAGACCCAGTACTTC. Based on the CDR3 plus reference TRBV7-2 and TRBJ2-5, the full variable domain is GAGVSQSPSNKVTEKGKDVELRCDPISGHTALYWYRQSLGQGLEFLIYFQGNSAPDKSGLPSDRFSAERTGGSVSTLTIQRTQQEDSAVYLCASSTEWQETQYFGPGTRLLVL.

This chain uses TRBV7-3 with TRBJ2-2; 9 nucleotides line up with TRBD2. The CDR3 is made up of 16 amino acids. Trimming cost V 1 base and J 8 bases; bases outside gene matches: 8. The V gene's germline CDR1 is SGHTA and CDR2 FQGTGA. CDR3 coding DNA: TGTGCCAGCAGCTTAAGGCCGACTAGCGGCGGGGGGGAGCTGTTTTTT. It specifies CASSLRPTSGGGELFF. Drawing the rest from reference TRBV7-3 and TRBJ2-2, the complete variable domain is GAGVSQTPSNKVTEKGKYVELRCDPISGHTALYWYRQSLGQGPEFLIYFQGTGAADDSGLPNDRFFAVRPEGSVSTLKIQRTERGDSAVYLCASSLRPTSGGGELFFGEGSRLTVL.

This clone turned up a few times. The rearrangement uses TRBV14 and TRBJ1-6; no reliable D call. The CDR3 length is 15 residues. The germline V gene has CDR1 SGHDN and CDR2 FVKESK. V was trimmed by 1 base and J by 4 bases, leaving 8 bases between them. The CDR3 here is CASSQGTAYNSPLHF. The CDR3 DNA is TGTGCCAGCAGCCAAGGAACAGCATATAATTCACCCCTCCACTTT.

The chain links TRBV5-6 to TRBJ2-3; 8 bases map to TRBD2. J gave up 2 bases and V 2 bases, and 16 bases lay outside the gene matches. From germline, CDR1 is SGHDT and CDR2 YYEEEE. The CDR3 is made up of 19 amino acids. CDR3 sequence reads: CASSFRYGGGRRTTDTQYF. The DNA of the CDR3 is TGTGCCAGCAGCTTTCGGTACGGGGGGGGGCGACGGACCACAGATACGCAGTATTTT.

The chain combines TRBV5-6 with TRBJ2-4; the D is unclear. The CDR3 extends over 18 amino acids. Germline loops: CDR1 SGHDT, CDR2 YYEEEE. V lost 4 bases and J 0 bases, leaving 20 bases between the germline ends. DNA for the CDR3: TGTGCCAGCAGCCTCACCTCCCGCAGCCTTCTAGCCAAAAACATTCAGTACTTC. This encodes CASSLTSRSLLAKNIQYF.

The DNA of the CDR3 is TGTGCCAGTAGTCAAGGGAATGGAAACACCATATATTTT. Translating it yields CASSQGNGNTIYF. J is TRBJ1-3 and V is TRBV19; no definite D call. The germline V gene encodes CDR1 LNHDA and CDR2 SQIVND (reference sequence). V was cut by 5 bases and J by 3 bases, with 8 bases left in between. The CDR3 covers 13 residues.

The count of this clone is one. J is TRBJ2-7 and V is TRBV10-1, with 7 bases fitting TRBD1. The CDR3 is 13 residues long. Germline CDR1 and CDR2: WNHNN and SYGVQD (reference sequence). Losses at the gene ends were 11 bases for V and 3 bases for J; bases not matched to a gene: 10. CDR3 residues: CARPPGQHYEQYF. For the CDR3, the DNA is TGCGCCCGTCCTCCGGGACAGCACTACGAGCAGTACTTC.